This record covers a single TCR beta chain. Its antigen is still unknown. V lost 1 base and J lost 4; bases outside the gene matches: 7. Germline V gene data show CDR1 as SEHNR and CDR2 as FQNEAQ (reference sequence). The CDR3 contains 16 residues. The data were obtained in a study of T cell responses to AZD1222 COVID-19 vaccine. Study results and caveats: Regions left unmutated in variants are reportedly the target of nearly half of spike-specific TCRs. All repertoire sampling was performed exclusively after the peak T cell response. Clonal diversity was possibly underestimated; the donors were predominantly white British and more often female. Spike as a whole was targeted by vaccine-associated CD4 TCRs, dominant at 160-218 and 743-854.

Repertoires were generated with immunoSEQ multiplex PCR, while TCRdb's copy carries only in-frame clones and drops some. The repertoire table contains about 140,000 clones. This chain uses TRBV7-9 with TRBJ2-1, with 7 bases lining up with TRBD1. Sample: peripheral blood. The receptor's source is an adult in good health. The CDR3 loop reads CASSLGGDSRYNEQFF. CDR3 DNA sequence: TGTGCCAGCAGCTTAGGAGGGGACAGCCGATACAATGAGCAGTTCTTC. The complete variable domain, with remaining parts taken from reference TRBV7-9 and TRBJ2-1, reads DTGVSQNPRHKITKRGQNVTFRCDPISEHNRLYWYRQTLGQGPEFLTYFQNEAQLEKSRLLSDRFSAERPKGSFSTLEIQRTEQGDSAMYLCASSLGGDSRYNEQFFGPGTRLTVL.